The next 17 T cell receptor beta chains were all read from a single sample in a study of PD-1 blockade in classical Hodgkin lymphoma (dated by TCRdb to the early 2020s). Library generation was performed with the immunoSEQ multiplex PCR assay. Sourced from immuneACCESS, this table was stored by TCRdb with only in-frame sequences that have V and J called. A share of the clones is absent; for the studies checked, an unresolved V gene accounts for under half, and the remainder has no known explanation. This sample gives almost 30,000 clones in total; roughly 80% of them show up just once. Approximately 0.62% of the sample rests with the top ten. The sample's time point label, in plain terms: cycle 4 day 1 (C4D1), after six to seven weeks of nivolumab. Every trial patient had relapsed following autologous stem cell transplantation, and prior brentuximab vedotin exposure was what differed among cohorts A, B and C. Magnetic negative selection with a Miltenyi CD4+ T cell isolation kit was used to purify CD4+ T cells from thawed PBMCs.

The sample in question was CD4+ T cells from blood, obtained before the fourth cycle of nivolumab. These receptor sequences come from a human donor with classical Hodgkin lymphoma.

The chain couples TRBV6-6 to TRBJ1-1; D possibly corresponds to TRBD1 (5 bases). The CDR3 totals 16 residues. The germline CDR1 and CDR2 sequences are MNHNY and SVGAGI (reference sequence). Trimming removed 4 bases from V and 2 bases from J, with 17 bases in between. The CDR3 protein is CASSSNLQGFNTEAFF. The DNA of the CDR3 is TGTGCCAGCAGTTCCAACCTTCAGGGATTTAACACTGAAGCTTTCTTT.

The chain recombines TRBV5-1 with TRBJ1-1, with 7 positions matching TRBD1. The V gene's germline CDR1 is SGHRS and CDR2 YFSETQ. This CDR3 contains 17 residues. V shed 4 bases and J 0 bases; nucleotides not matched to a gene: 12. The CDR3 loop reads CASSPGQVRTMNTEAFF. The CDR3 DNA sequence: TGCGCCAGCAGCCCCGGACAGGTTCGGACCATGAACACTGAAGCTTTCTTT.

This chain uses TRBV7-9 with TRBJ1-1, with D tentatively TRBD1 (6 bases). This CDR3 comprises 15 residues. CDR1 is SEHNR and CDR2 is FQNEAQ in the germline V gene (reference sequence). V dropped 5 bases and J dropped 3 bases, with 16 bases sitting between them. As DNA, the CDR3 is TGTGCCAGCAGCCCCAGGACAGTGGGGGACACTGAAGCTTTCTTT. As protein: CASSPRTVGDTEAFF.

The rearrangement links TRBV5-1 to TRBJ1-3; TRBD1 is a possible D gene (5 bases). Trimming cost V 3 bases and J 0 bases, with 10 bases left between them. The germline gives CDR1 SGHRS, CDR2 YFSETQ. This CDR3 comprises 15 residues. The CDR3 loop reads CASSSQGISGNTIYF. CDR3 nucleotide sequence: TGCGCCAGCAGCTCTCAGGGTATCTCTGGAAACACCATATATTTT.

This sequence joins TRBV5-1 and TRBJ1-1; a possible D gene is TRBD1 (5 bases). The ends were cut back, 0 bases at V and 1 base at J, with 10 bases in the middle. The CDR3 covers 15 residues. Germline V lookup: CDR1 SGHRS, CDR2 YFSETQ. The CDR3 DNA follows: TGCGCCAGCAGCTTGGTTCCAGGGCCGAACACTGAAGCTTTCTTT. Its protein product is CASSLVPGPNTEAFF.

The chain has TRBV12-5 and TRBJ1-5; 7 bases are a match to TRBD1. Germline V gives CDR1 LGHNT, CDR2 FRNRAP. CDR3 length: 18 amino acids. V was clipped by 2 bases and J by 5 bases; unmatched bases: 15. In DNA form, the CDR3 reads TGTGCTAGTGGTTTGACCACCGGTGCGGGACAGAATTATCAGCCCCAGCATTTT. Its protein product is CASGLTTGAGQNYQPQHF.

The chain couples TRBV9 to TRBJ2-1, with no clear D. Trimming shortened V by 1 base and J by 5 bases, and 13 bases separated the two germline ends. Germline CDR1 and CDR2: SGDLS and YYNGEE. This CDR3 comprises 15 residues. CDR3 DNA: TGTGCCAGCAGCGTACTTAGCACCGCTCACAATGAGCAGTTCTTC. This gives the protein CASSVLSTAHNEQFF.

The V gene is TRBV10-3, the J gene TRBJ2-3, with D possibly TRBD2 on 5 matching bases. With 0 bases removed from V and 2 bases from J, the gap between germline ends came to 15 bases. CDR3 length: 17 amino acids. CDR1 ENHRY and CDR2 SYGVKD come from the germline V gene. Here the CDR3 reads CAISESWIREDTDTQYF. The CDR3 DNA sequence: TGTGCCATCAGTGAGTCCTGGATTCGGGAAGACACAGATACGCAGTATTTT.

This chain uses TRBV7-8 with TRBJ1-6; 10 nucleotides align to TRBD1. The CDR3 spans 16 residues. The germline gives CDR1 SGHVS, CDR2 FQNEAQ. Unmatched junction bases numbered 11, after V lost 6 bases and J lost 9 bases. CDR3 nucleotide sequence: TGTGCCAGCAGTACCGACAGGGGGCAATTAGGTTCACCCCTCCACTTT. Encoded protein: CASSTDRGQLGSPLHF.

The gene calls are TRBV5-1 and TRBJ1-2; D is unclear. The germline V gene encodes CDR1 SGHRS and CDR2 YFSETQ. This CDR3 spans 12 amino acids. Trimming took off 3 bases at V and 4 bases at J, with 7 bases between the two ends. CDR3 DNA: TGCGCCAGCAGCTATTTGGGCTATGGCTACACCTTC. This translates into CASSYLGYGYTF.

The chain is built from TRBV6-1 and TRBJ2-5; D possibly corresponds to TRBD1 (5 bases). Trimming removed 5 bases at V and 2 bases at J, with 12 bases between. From germline, CDR1 is MNHNS and CDR2 SASEGT. This CDR3 has 14 amino acids. In DNA, the CDR3 is TGTGCCAGCAGTTCCGGAAGGGGACAAGAGACCCAGTACTTC. It yields the protein CASSSGRGQETQYF.

The V and J genes are TRBV5-3 and TRBJ1-1; 7 nucleotides align to TRBD1. TRBV5-3 is sorted into the ORF group, with uncertain function. Trimming removed 0 bases from V and 4 bases from J; junction bases left unmatched: 9. The CDR3 is made up of 16 amino acids. The CDR3 protein is CARSLARGNLVTEAFF. The DNA of the CDR3 is TGTGCCAGAAGCTTGGCCAGGGGGAACTTGGTCACTGAAGCTTTCTTT.

The CDR3 coding sequence is TGTGCCAGCAGCTTACAGGATTACCGAAACATTCAGTACTTC. Translating gives CASSLQDYRNIQYF. This chain links TRBV5-5 with TRBJ2-4, with a tentative D call TRBD1 (5 bases). CDR3 length equals 14 residues. The germline V gene encodes CDR1 SGHKS and CDR2 YYEKEE (reference sequence). V lost 2 bases, J lost 6 bases, and 12 bases lay in between.

The CDR3 region is CASSSKGPDTQYF. The CDR3 nucleotides read TGTGCCAGCAGCTCCAAGGGGCCAGATACGCAGTATTTT. The chain is built from TRBV7-6 and TRBJ2-3; TRBD1 is a possible D gene (5 bases). Germline V CDR1 and CDR2: SGHVS, FNYEAQ. The CDR3 runs to 13 residues. With 4 bases removed from V and 4 bases from J, the gap between germline ends came to 9 bases.

This rearrangement joins TRBV27 to TRBJ2-4, with D hard to call. The ends were cut back, 2 bases at V and 0 bases at J, with 8 bases in the middle. The V gene's germline CDR1 is MNHEY and CDR2 SMNVEV (reference sequence). The CDR3 extends over 15 amino acids. This CDR3 reads CASSLGALAKNIQYF. The CDR3 DNA sequence: TGTGCCAGCAGTTTAGGTGCCTTAGCCAAAAACATTCAGTACTTC.

This clone has a handful of counts. The chain recombines TRBV5-1 with TRBJ1-6; weak D call: TRBD1 (5 bases). This CDR3 spans 16 amino acids. Germline values: CDR1 SGHRS, CDR2 YFSETQ. Trimming stripped 4 bases from V and 0 bases from J, with 11 bases between. CDR3 nucleotide sequence: TGCGCCAGCAGCCGGGACCTTAGCTCCTATAATTCACCCCTCCACTTT. Residues: CASSRDLSSYNSPLHF.

The chain couples TRBV9 to TRBJ1-2, with 8 nucleotides matching TRBD1. J was trimmed by 6 bases and V by 3 bases; bases with no gene match: 10. The germline gives CDR1 SGDLS, CDR2 YYNGEE. This CDR3 spans 15 amino acids. For the CDR3, the DNA is TGTGCCAGCAGCGGGTTGGACAGGGAGTGGCATGGCTACACCTTC. Amino acid sequence: CASSGLDREWHGYTF.